The entry below gives a single T cell receptor beta chain sequence along with its context. Its specificity is unknown. The sample is drawn from a study of graft-versus-host responses after intestinal transplantation. As for the study in general: Each of the recipients got a multivisceral, liver-intestinal, or isolated intestinal transplant. Study-wide findings and caveats: Ileal or blood samples showed some GvH clones first, and such clones were also found in recipient marrow. Some patients had graft-donor T cell macrochimerism. In their allografts, the ratios of graft-versus-host to host-versus-graft T cell clones were high.

Using immunoSEQ multiplex PCR, the repertoire was profiled, and TCRdb retains in-frame clones only, with some absent. The sample has approximately 24,000 clones; 80% to 90% are singletons. The junction had 6 bases not matched to a gene; V was cut back by 4 bases and J by 0 bases. Per germline, CDR1 LNHDA and CDR2 SQIVND (reference sequence). This CDR3 comprises 15 residues. Sequencing was performed on PBMCs, taken approximately 450 days after intestinal transplant. The sequence was obtained from a human patient who received an intestinal transplant, so some T cells may come from the graft donor. The chain joins TRBV19 to TRBJ2-7; 7 nucleotides align to TRBD2. The CDR3: CASSKIAGLSYEQYF. CDR3 coding DNA: TGTGCCAGTAGTAAGATAGCGGGTCTCTCCTACGAGCAGTACTTC.